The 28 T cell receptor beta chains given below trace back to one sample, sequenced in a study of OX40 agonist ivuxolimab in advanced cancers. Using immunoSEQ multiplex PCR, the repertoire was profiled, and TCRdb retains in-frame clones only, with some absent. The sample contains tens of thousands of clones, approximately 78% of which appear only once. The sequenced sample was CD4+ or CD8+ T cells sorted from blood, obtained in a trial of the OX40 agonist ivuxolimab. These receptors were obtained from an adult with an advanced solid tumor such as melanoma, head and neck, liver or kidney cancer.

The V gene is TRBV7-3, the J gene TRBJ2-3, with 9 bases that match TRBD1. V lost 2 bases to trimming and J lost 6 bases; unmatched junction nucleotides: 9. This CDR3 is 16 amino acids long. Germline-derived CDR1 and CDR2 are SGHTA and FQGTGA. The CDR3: CASSLAGQGSGDTQYF. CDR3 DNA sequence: TGTGCCAGCAGCTTAGCCGGACAGGGGAGTGGGGATACGCAGTATTTT.

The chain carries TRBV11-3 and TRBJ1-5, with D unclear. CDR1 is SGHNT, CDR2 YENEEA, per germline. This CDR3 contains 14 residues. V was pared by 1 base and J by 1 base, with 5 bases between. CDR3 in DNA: TGTGCCAGCAGCTTAGGGGGAAGCAATCAGCCCCAGCATTTT. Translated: CASSLGGSNQPQHF. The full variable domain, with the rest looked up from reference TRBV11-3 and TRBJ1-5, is EAGVVQSPRYKIIEKKQPVAFWCNPISGHNTLYWYLQNLGQGPELLIRYENEEAVDDSQLPKDRFSAERLKGVDSTLKIQPAELGDSAVYLCASSLGGSNQPQHFGDGTRLSIL.

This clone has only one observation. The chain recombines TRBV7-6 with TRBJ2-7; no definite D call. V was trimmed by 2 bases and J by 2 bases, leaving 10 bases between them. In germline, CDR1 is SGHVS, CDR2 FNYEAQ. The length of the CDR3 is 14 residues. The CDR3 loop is CASSLLEPPYEQYF. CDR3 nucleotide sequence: TGTGCCAGCAGCTTATTGGAGCCACCCTACGAGCAGTACTTC.

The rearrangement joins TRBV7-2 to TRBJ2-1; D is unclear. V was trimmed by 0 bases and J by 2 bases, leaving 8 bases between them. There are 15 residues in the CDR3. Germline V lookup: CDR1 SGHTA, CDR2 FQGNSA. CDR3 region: CASSLAPFTYNEQFF. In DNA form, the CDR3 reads TGTGCCAGCAGCTTAGCCCCTTTTACCTACAATGAGCAGTTCTTC. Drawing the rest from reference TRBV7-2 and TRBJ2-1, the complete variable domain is GAGVSQSPSNKVTEKGKDVELRCDPISGHTALYWYRQSLGQGLEFLIYFQGNSAPDKSGLPSDRFSAERTGGSVSTLTIQRTQQEDSAVYLCASSLAPFTYNEQFFGPGTRLTVL.

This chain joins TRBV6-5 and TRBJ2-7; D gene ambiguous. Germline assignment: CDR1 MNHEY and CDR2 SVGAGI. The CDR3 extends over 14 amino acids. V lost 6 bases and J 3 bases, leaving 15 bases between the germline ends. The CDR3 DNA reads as TGTGCCAGCAGACCCGGTGACGTAGACTACGAGCAGTACTTC. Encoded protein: CASRPGDVDYEQYF.

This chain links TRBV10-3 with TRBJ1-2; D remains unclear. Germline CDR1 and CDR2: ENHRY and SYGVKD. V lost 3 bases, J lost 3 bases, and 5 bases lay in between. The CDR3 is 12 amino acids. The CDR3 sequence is CAISDGDYGYTF. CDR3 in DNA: TGTGCCATCAGTGACGGGGACTATGGCTACACCTTC.

CDR3 coding DNA: TGTGCCAGTATGGGGACTAGCGGTACAGATACGCAGTATTTT. It codes for CASMGTSGTDTQYF. The rearrangement uses TRBV2 and TRBJ2-3; 11 bases map to TRBD2. The CDR3 contains 14 residues. CDR1 is SNHLY, CDR2 FYNNEI, per germline. The J segment lost 3 bases and the V segment lost 9 bases, leaving 5 bases of the junction unmatched.

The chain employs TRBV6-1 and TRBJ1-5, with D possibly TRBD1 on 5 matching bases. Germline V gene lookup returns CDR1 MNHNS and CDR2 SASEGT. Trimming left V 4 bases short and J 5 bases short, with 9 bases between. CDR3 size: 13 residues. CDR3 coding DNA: TGTGCCAGCAGTGCTCAAGGGGATCAGCCCCAGCATTTT. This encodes CASSAQGDQPQHF.

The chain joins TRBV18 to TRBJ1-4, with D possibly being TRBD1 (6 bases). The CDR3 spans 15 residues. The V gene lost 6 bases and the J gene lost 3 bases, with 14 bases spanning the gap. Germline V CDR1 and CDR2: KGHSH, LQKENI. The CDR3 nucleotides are TGTGCCAGCTCTCTACAGGGAGGCGCTAATGAAAAACTGTTTTTT. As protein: CASSLQGGANEKLFF.

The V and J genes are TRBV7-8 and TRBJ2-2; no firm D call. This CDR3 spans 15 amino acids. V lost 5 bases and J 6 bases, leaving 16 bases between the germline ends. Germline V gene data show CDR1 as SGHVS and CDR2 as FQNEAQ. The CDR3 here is CASSPRWGSPGELFF. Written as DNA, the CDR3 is TGTGCCAGCAGCCCCCGTTGGGGTAGCCCCGGGGAGCTGTTTTTT.

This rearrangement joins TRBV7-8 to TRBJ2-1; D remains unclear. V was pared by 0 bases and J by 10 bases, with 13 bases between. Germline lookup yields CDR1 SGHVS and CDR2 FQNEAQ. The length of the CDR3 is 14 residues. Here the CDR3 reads CASSLAETTSEQFF. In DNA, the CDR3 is TGTGCCAGCAGCTTAGCCGAGACGACGTCGGAGCAGTTCTTC.

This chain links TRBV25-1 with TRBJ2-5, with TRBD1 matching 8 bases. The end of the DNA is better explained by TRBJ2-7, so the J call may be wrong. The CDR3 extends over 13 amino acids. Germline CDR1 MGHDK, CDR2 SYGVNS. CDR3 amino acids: CASSTTGGYEQYF. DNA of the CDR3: TGTGCCAGCAGTACAACAGGGGGGTACGAGCAGTACTTC.

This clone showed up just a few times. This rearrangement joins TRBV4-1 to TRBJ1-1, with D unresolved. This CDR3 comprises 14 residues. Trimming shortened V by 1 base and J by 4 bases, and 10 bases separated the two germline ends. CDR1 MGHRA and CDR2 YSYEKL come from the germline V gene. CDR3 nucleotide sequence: TGCGCCAGCAGCCAAGGATTCCTTGCCACTGAAGCTTTCTTT. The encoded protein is CASSQGFLATEAFF.

The CDR3 DNA follows: TGTGCCACCACCTCTTATGGGCGGGGGGCCAACACCGGGGAGCTGTTTTTT. Its translation is CATTSYGRGANTGELFF. This sequence joins TRBV27 and TRBJ2-2; 8 bases map to TRBD2. CDR1 MNHEY and CDR2 SMNVEV come from the germline V gene (reference sequence). CDR3 length: 17 residues. Losses at the gene ends were 10 bases for V and 2 bases for J; bases not matched to a gene: 15.

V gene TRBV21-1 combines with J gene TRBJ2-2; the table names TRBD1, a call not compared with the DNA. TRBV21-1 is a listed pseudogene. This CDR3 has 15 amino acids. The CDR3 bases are TGTGCCAGCAGCAAAGGGACAGGGAGTGGCGGGGAGCTGTTTTTT. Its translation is CASSKGTGSGGELFF.

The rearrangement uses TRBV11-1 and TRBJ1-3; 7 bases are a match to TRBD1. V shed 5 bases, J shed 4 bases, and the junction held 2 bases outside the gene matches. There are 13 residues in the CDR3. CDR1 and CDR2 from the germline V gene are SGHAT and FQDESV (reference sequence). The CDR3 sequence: CASSRQGGNTIYF. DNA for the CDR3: TGTGCCAGCAGCCGACAGGGAGGAAACACCATATATTTT. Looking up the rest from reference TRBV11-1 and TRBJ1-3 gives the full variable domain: EAEVAQSPRYKITEKSQAVAFWCDPISGHATLYWYRQILGQGPELLVQFQDESVVDDSQLPKDRFSAERLKGVDSTLKIQPAELGDSAMYLCASSRQGGNTIYFGEGSWLTVV.

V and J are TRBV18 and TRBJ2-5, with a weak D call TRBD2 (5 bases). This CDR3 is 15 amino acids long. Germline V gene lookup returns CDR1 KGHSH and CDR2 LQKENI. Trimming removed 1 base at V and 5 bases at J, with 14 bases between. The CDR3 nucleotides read TGTGCCAGCTCACCACGGGAAGGAGGTCTGGAGACCCAGTACTTC. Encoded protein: CASSPREGGLETQYF.

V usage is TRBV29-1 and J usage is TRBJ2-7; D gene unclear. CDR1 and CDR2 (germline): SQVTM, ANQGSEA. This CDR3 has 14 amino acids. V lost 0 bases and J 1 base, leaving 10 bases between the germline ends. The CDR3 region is CSVEETRQSYEQYF. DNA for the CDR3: TGCAGCGTTGAAGAGACGCGACAATCCTACGAGCAGTACTTC.

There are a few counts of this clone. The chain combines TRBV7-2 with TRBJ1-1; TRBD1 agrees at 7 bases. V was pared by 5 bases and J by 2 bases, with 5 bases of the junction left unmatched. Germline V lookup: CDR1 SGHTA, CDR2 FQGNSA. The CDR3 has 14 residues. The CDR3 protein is CASSPWTGNTEAFF. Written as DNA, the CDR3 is TGTGCCAGCAGCCCTTGGACAGGAAACACTGAAGCTTTCTTT.

The CDR3 region has the DNA TGTGCCAGCAGTTTTCGACAGGGGGCTTATGGCTACACCTTC. Its translation is CASSFRQGAYGYTF. The chain joins TRBV27 to TRBJ1-2; 10 nucleotides align to TRBD1. CDR1 and CDR2 (germline): MNHEY, SMNVEV (reference sequence). The CDR3 contains 14 residues. With V trimmed by 3 bases and J by 5 bases, 3 bases remained unmatched.

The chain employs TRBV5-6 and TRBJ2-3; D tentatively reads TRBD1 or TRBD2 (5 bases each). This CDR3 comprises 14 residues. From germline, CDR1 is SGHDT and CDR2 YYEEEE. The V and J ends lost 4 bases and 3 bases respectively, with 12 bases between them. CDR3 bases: TGTGCCAGCAGCCCGCAGGGACCAACAGATACGCAGTATTTT. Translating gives CASSPQGPTDTQYF.

The CDR3 here is CASSPARVGQPQHF. The DNA for the CDR3 is TGTGCCAGCAGCCCGGCGAGGGTCGGTCAGCCCCAGCATTTT. The chain is built from TRBV16 and TRBJ1-5; no reliable D call. Germline loops: CDR1 KGHSY, CDR2 FQNENV. V lost 4 bases, J lost 6 bases, and 13 bases lay in between. The CDR3 is 14 amino acids.

The CDR3 DNA sequence: TGTGCCAGCAGCCCGGTCCGGGACTCCTACGAGCAGTACTTC. Encoded protein: CASSPVRDSYEQYF. The chain uses TRBV7-2 and TRBJ2-7; weak D call: TRBD2 (5 bases). Germline CDR1 and CDR2: SGHTA and FQGNSA. CDR3 length: 14 amino acids. V lost 5 bases to trimming and J lost 0 bases, with 11 bases between them.

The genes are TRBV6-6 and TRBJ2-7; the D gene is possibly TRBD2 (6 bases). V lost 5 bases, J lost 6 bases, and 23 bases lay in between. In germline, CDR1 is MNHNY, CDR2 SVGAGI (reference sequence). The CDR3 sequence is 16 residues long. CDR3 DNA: TGTGCCAGCAGTCGCTCCCCTTCCGCGGGAAGGGGCGAGCAGTACTTC. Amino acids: CASSRSPSAGRGEQYF.

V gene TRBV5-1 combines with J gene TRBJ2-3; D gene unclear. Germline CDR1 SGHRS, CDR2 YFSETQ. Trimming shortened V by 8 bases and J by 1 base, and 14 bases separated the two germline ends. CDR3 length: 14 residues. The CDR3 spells CASGLVVGTDTQYF. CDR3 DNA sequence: TGCGCCAGTGGGCTAGTCGTGGGCACAGATACGCAGTATTTT.

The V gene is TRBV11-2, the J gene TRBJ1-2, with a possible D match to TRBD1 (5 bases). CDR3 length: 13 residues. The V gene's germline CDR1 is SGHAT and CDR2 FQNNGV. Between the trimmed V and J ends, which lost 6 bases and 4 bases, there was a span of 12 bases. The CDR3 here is CASSRDGTYGYTF. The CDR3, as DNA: TGTGCCAGCAGTCGGGACGGGACCTATGGCTACACCTTC.

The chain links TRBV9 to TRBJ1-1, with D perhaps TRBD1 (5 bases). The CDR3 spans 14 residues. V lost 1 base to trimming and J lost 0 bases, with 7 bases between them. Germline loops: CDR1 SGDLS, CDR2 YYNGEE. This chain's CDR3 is CASSVSGMNTEAFF. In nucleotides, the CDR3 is TGTGCCAGCAGCGTATCAGGGATGAACACTGAAGCTTTCTTT.

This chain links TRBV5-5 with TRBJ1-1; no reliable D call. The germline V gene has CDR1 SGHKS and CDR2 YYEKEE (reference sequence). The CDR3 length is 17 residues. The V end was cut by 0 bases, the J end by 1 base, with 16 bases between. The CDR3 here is CASSLDGGLLQNTEAFF. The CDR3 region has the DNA TGTGCCAGCAGCTTGGACGGTGGGCTGCTCCAGAACACTGAAGCTTTCTTT.